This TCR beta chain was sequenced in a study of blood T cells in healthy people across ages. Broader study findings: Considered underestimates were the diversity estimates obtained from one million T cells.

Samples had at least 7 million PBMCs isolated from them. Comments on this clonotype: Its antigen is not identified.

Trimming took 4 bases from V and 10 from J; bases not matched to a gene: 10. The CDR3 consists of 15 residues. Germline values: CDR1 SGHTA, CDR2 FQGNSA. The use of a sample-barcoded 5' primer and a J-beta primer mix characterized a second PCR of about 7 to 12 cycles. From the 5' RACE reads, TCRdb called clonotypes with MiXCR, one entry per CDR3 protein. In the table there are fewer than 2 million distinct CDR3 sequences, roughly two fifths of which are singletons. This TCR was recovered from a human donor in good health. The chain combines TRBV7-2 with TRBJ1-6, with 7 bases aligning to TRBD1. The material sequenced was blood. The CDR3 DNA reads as TGTGCCAGCAGCTCCTCCAGGGGGTCACAGTCACCCCTCCACTTT. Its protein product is CASSSSRGSQSPLHF.